This entry lists 21 T cell receptor beta chains sequenced from one sample in a study of response to subunit inactivated influenza vaccine. MiXCR, run by TCRdb on the RT-PCR reads, gives a single entry per CDR3 protein. The repertoire holds 530,000 or so distinct CDR3 sequences, with 12% as singletons. Sequencing was performed on PBMCs from blood, taken on the day of vaccination. The receptors here all came from a man aged 45 to 65 who received an inactivated influenza vaccine.

The genes are TRBV15 and TRBJ2-3; possibly TRBD1 for D (6 bases). The length of the CDR3 is 12 residues. Trimming shortened V by 5 bases and J by 5 bases, and 8 bases separated the two germline ends. Germline CDR1 reads LNHNV; CDR2 reads YYDKDF (reference sequence). CDR3 DNA sequence: TGTGCCACCAGCGCAGGGGAAGATACGCAGTATTTT. Its translation is CATSAGEDTQYF.

This clonotype was found a few times. The CDR3 spells CASRKEKDSLYNSPLHF. CDR3 bases: TGTGCCAGCAGGAAAGAGAAGGACAGCCTCTATAATTCACCCCTCCACTTT. The chain is built from TRBV11-2 and TRBJ1-6; tentative D call: TRBD1 (6 bases). Per germline, CDR1 SGHAT and CDR2 FQNNGV. The CDR3 sequence is 17 residues long. Trimming removed 6 bases at V and 3 bases at J, with 18 bases between.

This clonotype was observed a handful of times. The rearrangement joins TRBV28 to TRBJ1-1; TRBD1 is a possible D gene (5 bases). V lost 2 bases and J lost 4, with 17 bases in between. Germline V lookup: CDR1 MDHEN, CDR2 SYDVKM. The CDR3 covers 16 residues. CDR3 loop: CASSLIPGLSGTEAFF. In nucleotides, the CDR3 is TGTGCCAGCAGTTTAATCCCAGGGCTCTCGGGCACTGAAGCTTTCTTT.

This clonotype was found a few times. This rearrangement joins TRBV27 to TRBJ1-5; D is ambiguous. Germline lookup yields CDR1 MNHEY and CDR2 SMNVEV (reference sequence). Trimming cost V 2 bases and J 4 bases, with 12 bases left between them. The CDR3 extends over 15 amino acids. The CDR3 region has the DNA TGTGCCAGCAGTTTAATTGTCGGTGCGAATCAGCCCCAGCATTTT. This translates into CASSLIVGANQPQHF.

The rearrangement links TRBV29-1 to TRBJ2-7; 12 bases agree with TRBD2. Germline CDR1 is SQVTM and CDR2 is ANQGSEA. J lost 2 bases, V lost 1 base, and 3 bases had no gene match. The CDR3 length is 15 residues. The CDR3 DNA is TGCAGCGTTGAAGGGACTAGCGGGAACCCCTACGAGCAGTACTTC. It specifies CSVEGTSGNPYEQYF.

The chain links TRBV12-3 or TRBV12-4 to TRBJ1-5; D is perhaps TRBD1 (5 bases). This CDR3 is 15 amino acids long. Trimming removed 4 bases from V and 0 bases from J, with 10 bases in between. CDR3 DNA: TGTGCCAGCAGTTCCCGGGACGGTAGCAATCAGCCCCAGCATTTT. Protein product: CASSSRDGSNQPQHF.

This clonotype has more than one count but fewer than ten. This chain links TRBV9 with TRBJ2-5; 8 nucleotides align to TRBD2. CDR3 length: 15 amino acids. The V segment lost 4 bases and the J segment 1 base; nucleotides outside the gene matches: 6. Germline CDR1 and CDR2: SGDLS and YYNGEE. The CDR3 is CASSPMAGGQETQYF. The CDR3 coding sequence is TGTGCCAGCAGCCCCATGGCGGGGGGCCAAGAGACCCAGTACTTC.

This clonotype was detected a few times. The rearrangement uses TRBV15 and TRBJ1-6; possibly TRBD1 for D (6 bases). V lost 3 bases and J lost 9, with 18 bases in between. Looked up from germline, CDR1 is LNHNV and CDR2 is YYDKDF (reference sequence). CDR3 length equals 16 residues. CDR3 bases: TGTGCCACCAGCAGTCCAGAGCAGGGGTACGGTTCACCCCTCCACTTT. It codes for CATSSPEQGYGSPLHF.

This clonotype was found a few times. The chain has TRBV20-1 and TRBJ2-4; 7 bases line up with TRBD1. Trimming took 5 bases from V and 1 from J; bases not matched to a gene: 11. In germline, CDR1 is DFQATT, CDR2 SNEGSKA (reference sequence). The CDR3 loop spans 16 amino acids. The CDR3 region is CSADRAAMVAKNIQYF. The CDR3 DNA reads as TGCAGTGCTGACAGGGCAGCTATGGTGGCCAAAAACATTCAGTACTTC.

In this sample, this clonotype turned up a few times. The J gene is TRBJ1-2, the V gene TRBV29-1, with TRBD1 as a possible D gene (5 bases). Germline-derived CDR1 and CDR2 are SQVTM and ANQGSEA. V was shortened by 2 bases and J by 8 bases, with 9 bases between the two germline ends. The CDR3 loop spans 11 amino acids. The CDR3 loop is CSVELGEGYTF. As DNA, the CDR3 is TGCAGCGTTGAACTAGGGGAAGGCTACACCTTC.

This chain joins TRBV12-3 or TRBV12-4 and TRBJ2-1; the D call may be TRBD1 or TRBD2 (6 bases each). Trimming pared 7 bases from V and 4 bases from J, leaving 14 bases between. The CDR3 extends over 14 amino acids. As DNA, the CDR3 is TGTGCCAGCAAAACCGGGGGACATTACAATGAGCAGTTCTTC. Its translation: CASKTGGHYNEQFF.

This clonotype showed up just a few times. This chain connects TRBV20-1 to TRBJ1-2; possible D gene TRBD1, 6 bases. The V end was cut by 6 bases, the J end by 2 bases, with 13 bases between. The length of the CDR3 is 13 residues. CDR1 is DFQATT and CDR2 is SNEGSKA in the germline V gene (reference sequence). The CDR3 loop is CSAGLGGNYGYTF. The CDR3 nucleotides read TGCAGTGCCGGCCTAGGGGGGAACTATGGCTACACCTTC.

The J gene is TRBJ2-7, the V gene TRBV20-1; no reliable D call. The V end was cut by 4 bases, the J end by 0 bases, with 13 bases between. Germline V gene sequence: CDR1 DFQATT, CDR2 SNEGSKA (reference sequence). This CDR3 has 14 residues. The CDR3 DNA follows: TGCAGTGCTACCGACGTAAAGGGCTCCTACGAGCAGTACTTC. It is translated as CSATDVKGSYEQYF.

This CDR3 reads CASSLDGGGSGFLAKNIQYF. For the CDR3, the DNA is TGTGCCAGCAGCTTAGATGGTGGGGGGAGTGGGTTTCTAGCCAAAAACATTCAGTACTTC. This chain uses TRBV11-2 with TRBJ2-4; TRBD2 might be the D (6 bases). This CDR3 spans 20 amino acids. The germline V gene has CDR1 SGHAT and CDR2 FQNNGV. The V and J ends lost 0 bases and 0 bases respectively, with 21 bases between them.

This clonotype has at least ten counts. The V and J genes are TRBV12-3 or TRBV12-4 and TRBJ1-3, with 7 nucleotides matching TRBD1. After removal of 6 bases from V and 2 bases from J, the junction contained 7 bases not matched to a gene. The CDR3 extends over 15 amino acids. The CDR3 protein is CASSLQGSTGNTIYF. The CDR3 nucleotides are TGTGCCAGCAGCTTACAGGGGAGTACTGGAAACACCATATATTTT.

Ten or more counts support this clonotype. The chain employs TRBV18 and TRBJ2-7; D is uncertain. Germline assignment: CDR1 KGHSH and CDR2 LQKENI. CDR3 length equals 13 residues. V was shortened by 2 bases and J by 2 bases, with 7 bases between the two germline ends. The CDR3 DNA reads TGTGCCAGCTCACCAGATAACGCCTACGAGCAGTACTTC. It translates to CASSPDNAYEQYF.

CDR3: CASSLVGISSTDTQYF. The CDR3 DNA follows: TGTGCCAGCAGCTTGGTGGGCATCTCAAGCACAGATACGCAGTATTTT. V gene TRBV5-8 combines with J gene TRBJ2-3; D gene unclear. The V end was cut by 0 bases, the J end by 0 bases, with 11 bases between. The CDR3 totals 16 residues. Germline lookup yields CDR1 SGHTS and CDR2 YDEGEE.

The chain carries TRBV7-8 and TRBJ2-3; TRBD2 is a possible D gene (6 bases). V dropped 6 bases and J dropped 0 bases, with 16 bases sitting between them. The CDR3 loop spans 16 amino acids. Germline CDR1 is SGHVS and CDR2 is FQNEAQ. The CDR3 DNA reads as TGTGCCAGCAGATTACTGGGCGGGACTAGCACAGATACGCAGTATTTT. Translating it yields CASRLLGGTSTDTQYF. The full variable domain, completed using reference TRBV7-8 and TRBJ2-3, is GAGVSQSPRYKVAKRGQDVALRCDPISGHVSLFWYQQALGQGPEFLTYFQNEAQLDKSGLPSDRFFAERPEGSVSTLKIQRTQQEDSAVYLCASRLLGGTSTDTQYFGPGTRLTVL.

This clonotype was counted between two and nine times. The J gene is TRBJ2-5, the V gene TRBV5-1; the D is unclear. Germline-derived CDR1 and CDR2 are SGHRS and YFSETQ. The CDR3 is 14 residues long. Trimming took 1 base from V and 2 from J, leaving 9 bases between them. The DNA of the CDR3 is TGCGCCAGCAGCTTGTCAGGCCTTCAAGAGACCCAGTACTTC. It encodes CASSLSGLQETQYF.

This clonotype has more than one count but fewer than ten. V gene TRBV24-1 combines with J gene TRBJ2-5; 10 bases are shared with TRBD1. Germline trimming cut 4 bases from V and 5 bases from J; bases unmatched to any gene: 6. The germline V gene encodes CDR1 KGHDR and CDR2 SFDVKD. CDR3 size: 15 residues. CDR3 amino acids: CATSEGGQGSETQYF. The CDR3 coding sequence is TGTGCCACCAGTGAGGGGGGACAGGGGAGTGAGACCCAGTACTTC.

The J gene is TRBJ2-7, the V gene TRBV12-3 or TRBV12-4; the D is unclear. Trimming shortened V by 6 bases and J by 2 bases, and 23 bases separated the two germline ends. The CDR3 covers 17 residues. Here the CDR3 DNA reads TGTGCCAGCAGCGCACGACACTCCCGGTTTACTCCCTACGAGCAGTACTTC. This codes for CASSARHSRFTPYEQYF.